This T cell receptor beta chain emerged from a study of chemoradiotherapy in HPV16-positive cancers. Some clones are missing from TCRdb's copy, which holds only in-frame ones; the method was immunoSEQ multiplex PCR. This sample has about 7,000 clones, with about nine tenths found just once. This CDR3 region has 15 residues. Trimming stripped 0 bases from V and 3 bases from J, with 12 bases between. Looked up from germline, CDR1 is SGHNT and CDR2 is YYREEE (reference sequence). Points from the study as a whole: The functional HPV-specific definition rests on just two HPV16-positive patients. Non-HPV-specific T cells did not expand in tumors during treatment, whereas candidate HPV-specific clones and E7-related motifs did.

With regard to this clone: The antigen is unknown.

The chain links TRBV5-4 to TRBJ1-1; D gene unclear. The sequenced sample was tumor tissue, obtained from a patient who underwent chemoradiotherapy. The TCR originated in a human donor with HPV-associated anogenital cancer. The CDR3 bases are TGTGCCAGCAGCTTGGGGCGGAGCGGGCACACTGAAGCTTTCTTT. Its protein product is CASSLGRSGHTEAFF.